The TCR beta chain under discussion was sequenced for a study of T cells in Graves' hyperthyroidism and ophthalmopathy (dated by TCRdb to about 2019). Regarding the study in general: Peripheral blood samples were taken at the time of initial diagnosis, prior to any treatment. After sampling, hyperthyroidism patients received methimazole starting at 30 mg daily, and ophthalmopathy patients received high-dose intravenous methylprednisolone. The paper reports TCR Vbeta CDR3 sequencing of approximately 130 peripheral blood samples: over 40 ophthalmopathy, over 70 hyperthyroidism and approximately 17 progressor patients. The 100 or so discovery patients were randomly divided into training and test sets at a 7:3 ratio. Prospective prediction of ophthalmopathy was tested in an independent validation cohort consisting of 18 to 20 hyperthyroidism patients and over 15 patients who later progressed to ophthalmopathy. Thyroid tissue and blood T-cell repertoires from several Graves' hyperthyroidism patients were also compared in the study. A discovery cohort of about 95 patients, 43 with Graves' ophthalmopathy and approximately 55 with stable Graves' hyperthyroidism, was used to find distinguishing TCR V-J signatures. General findings and caveats noted by the study authors: A 13 V-J signature model separated ophthalmopathy from stable hyperthyroidism, with around 90% sensitivity and roughly 84% specificity in cross-validation and 80%/75% in testing. Sample size was not statistically predetermined, and investigators were not blinded to group allocation. In validation, the model predicted progression to ophthalmopathy a median of 6.5 months before onset, with about 64% sensitivity and roughly 77% specificity. Most expanded thyroid clonotypes (frequency above 0.001) were also detected in blood, a finding suggesting that blood repertoires may reflect thyroid immune responses.

In the ophthalmopathy patients, disease was moderately to severely active, with a Clinical Activity Score of 3 or more, a NOSPECS grade of 4 or more, and a duration of less than 3 months. The study excluded patients with uncontrolled infections, other autoimmune diseases, pregnancy or lactation. Diagnoses were based on clinical symptoms, serum thyroxine and TRAb, thyroid ultrasound and orbital computed tomography. PBMCs were isolated from 7.5 to 10 ml of fresh peripheral blood by Ficoll-Paque density gradient centrifugation. Trizol reagent was used to extract total RNA, and RNA quality was then checked on an Agilent 2100 Bioanalyzer. The TCR beta CDR3 regions were amplified from the RNA transcripts. For the first round of RT-PCR on the TCR CDR3, the HTBI primer set was used together with the Qiagen OneStep RT-PCR kit. Libraries were constructed in a second round of multiplex PCR, after which size selection and purification were carried out. Libraries were sequenced paired-end with 100 bp reads on an Illumina HiSeq2000. In the paper's pipeline: SOAPnuke was used to process the raw data, with reads discarded if the reads contained adapters or uncalled bases, had a mean Phred below 15, or lacked an exact constant-primer or identifier match. COPE v1.2.5 was used to merge the high-quality paired reads, and each unique nucleotide sequence was defined as a clonotype. Clonotypes were aligned to IMGT TRBV, TRBD and TRBJ reference segments using MiTCR v1.1. Only V-J combinations with frequency above 0.0001, covering about 99% of repertoires, were analysed. A TCS score was defined as the ratio of F50 (clonal expansion) to E x V (chaos), with BLOSUM62-based TCRdist applied between CDR3 peptides within each V-J. Welch's t-statistics and random forest reduced 514 V-J features to about 13, which were used in a naive Bayes classifier (R e1071). TCRdb reran the public reads through fastp at Q25 and MiXCR, keeping productive beta chains. All rows with the same CDR3 protein become a single entry with the most common DNA and genes. The V and J calls, along with clone size, are taken from TCRdb and not from the paper's own processing. For this sample there are about half a million distinct CDR3 sequences; 15% to 20% appear just once. The ten largest clones take up 25% to 35% of the sample.

This clonotype was detected a few times. No antigen is known for it. The input lacks base qualities; no much larger clone sits a single base away. In the germline V gene (reference sequence), CDR1 corresponds to DFQATT and CDR2 to SNEGSKA. The junction carries 15 bases between V and J, which are trimmed by 3 bases and 2 bases respectively. Inclusive of the bounding cysteine and phenylalanine, the CDR3 is 15 residues long. Only the CDR3 part of the read is kept: 45 bases, read in frame from the first base. This TCR came from a woman younger than 45 with Graves' ophthalmopathy. Rearrangement joined TRBV20-1 to TRBJ2-3; no confident D gene assignment can be made. The sequenced sample was blood. The DNA sequence follows: TGCAGTGCTAGTGACGAGAACTTTTACACAGATACGCAGTATTTT. It is translated as CSASDENFYTDTQYF.